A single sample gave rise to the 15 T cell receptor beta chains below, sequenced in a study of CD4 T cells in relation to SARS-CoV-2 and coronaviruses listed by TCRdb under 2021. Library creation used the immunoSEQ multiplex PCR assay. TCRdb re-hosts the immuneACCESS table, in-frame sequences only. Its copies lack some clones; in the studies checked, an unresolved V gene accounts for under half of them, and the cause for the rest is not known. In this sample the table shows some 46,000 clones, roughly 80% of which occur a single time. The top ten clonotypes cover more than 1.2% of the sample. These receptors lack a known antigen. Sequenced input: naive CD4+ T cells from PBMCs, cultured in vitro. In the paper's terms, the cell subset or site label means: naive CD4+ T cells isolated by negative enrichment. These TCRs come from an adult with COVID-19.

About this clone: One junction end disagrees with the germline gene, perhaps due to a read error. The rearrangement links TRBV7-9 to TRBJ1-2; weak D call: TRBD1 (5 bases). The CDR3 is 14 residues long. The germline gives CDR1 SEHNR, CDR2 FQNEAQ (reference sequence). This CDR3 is CASSAAERGIVASF. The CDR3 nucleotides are TGTGCCAGCAGCGCCGCGGAGAGGGGAATTGTAGCCTCCTTC. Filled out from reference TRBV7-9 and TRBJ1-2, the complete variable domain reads DTGVSQNPRHKITKRGQNVTFRCDPISEHNRLYWYRQTLGQGPEFLTYFQNEAQLEKSRLLSDRFSAERPKGSFSTLEIQRTEQGDSAMYLCASSAAERGIVASFGSGTRLTVV.

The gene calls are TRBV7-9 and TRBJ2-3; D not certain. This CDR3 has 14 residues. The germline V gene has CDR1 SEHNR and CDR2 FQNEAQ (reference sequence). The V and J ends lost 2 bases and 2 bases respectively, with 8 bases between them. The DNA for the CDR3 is TGTGCCAGCAGCTTAACTCTTGACACAGATACGCAGTATTTT. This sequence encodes CASSLTLDTDTQYF.

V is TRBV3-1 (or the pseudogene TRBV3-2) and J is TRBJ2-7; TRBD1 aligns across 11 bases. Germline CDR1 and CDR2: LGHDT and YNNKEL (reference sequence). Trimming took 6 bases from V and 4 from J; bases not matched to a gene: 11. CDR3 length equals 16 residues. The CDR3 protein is CASSVPRDRGLYEQYF. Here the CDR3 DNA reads TGTGCCAGCAGTGTCCCTCGGGACAGGGGGTTGTACGAGCAGTACTTC.

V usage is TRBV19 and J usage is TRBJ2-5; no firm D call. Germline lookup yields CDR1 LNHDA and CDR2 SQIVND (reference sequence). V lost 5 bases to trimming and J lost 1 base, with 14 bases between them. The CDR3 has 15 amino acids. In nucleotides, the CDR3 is TGTGCCAGTAGTCCCCCCCCAGCCCCCCAAGAGACCCAGTACTTC. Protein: CASSPPPAPQETQYF. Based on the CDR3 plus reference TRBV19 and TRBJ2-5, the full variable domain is DGGITQSPKYLFRKEGQNVTLSCEQNLNHDAMYWYRQDPGQGLRLIYYSQIVNDFQKGDIAEGYSVSREKKESFPLTVTSAQKNPTAFYLCASSPPPAPQETQYFGPGTRLLVL.

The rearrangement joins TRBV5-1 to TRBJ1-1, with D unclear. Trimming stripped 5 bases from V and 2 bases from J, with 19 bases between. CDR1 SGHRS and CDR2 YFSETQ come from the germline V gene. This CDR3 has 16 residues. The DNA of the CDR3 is TGCGCCAGCAGAATGTGGGGTCCTTCCCCTAACACTGAAGCTTTCTTT. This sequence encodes CASRMWGPSPNTEAFF.

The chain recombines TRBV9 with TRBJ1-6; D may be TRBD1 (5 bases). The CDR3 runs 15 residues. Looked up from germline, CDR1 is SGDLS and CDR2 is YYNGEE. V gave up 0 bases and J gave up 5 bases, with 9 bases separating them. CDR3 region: CASSVGTSDNSPLHF. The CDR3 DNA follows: TGTGCCAGCAGCGTAGGGACAAGCGATAATTCACCCCTCCACTTT.

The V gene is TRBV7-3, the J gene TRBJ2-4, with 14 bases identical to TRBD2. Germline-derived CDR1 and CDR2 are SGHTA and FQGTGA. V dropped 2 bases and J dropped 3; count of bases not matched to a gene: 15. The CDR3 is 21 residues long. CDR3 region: CASSLSQQRGLAGDGKNIQYF. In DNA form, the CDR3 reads TGTGCCAGCAGCTTATCACAACAACGGGGACTAGCGGGAGATGGCAAAAACATTCAGTACTTC.

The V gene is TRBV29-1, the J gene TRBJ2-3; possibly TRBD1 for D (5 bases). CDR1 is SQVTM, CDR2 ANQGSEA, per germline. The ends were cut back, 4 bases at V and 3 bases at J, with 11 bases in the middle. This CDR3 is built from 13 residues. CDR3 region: CSVALSGTDTQYF. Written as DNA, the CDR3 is TGCAGCGTTGCCCTATCAGGGACAGATACGCAGTATTTT.

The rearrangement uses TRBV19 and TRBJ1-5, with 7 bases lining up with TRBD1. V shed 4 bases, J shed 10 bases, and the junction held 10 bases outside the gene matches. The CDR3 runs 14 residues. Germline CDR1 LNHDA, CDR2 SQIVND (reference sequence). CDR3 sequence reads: CASSTDRSINPQHF. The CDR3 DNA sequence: TGTGCCAGTAGTACGGACAGGAGCATCAACCCCCAGCATTTT.

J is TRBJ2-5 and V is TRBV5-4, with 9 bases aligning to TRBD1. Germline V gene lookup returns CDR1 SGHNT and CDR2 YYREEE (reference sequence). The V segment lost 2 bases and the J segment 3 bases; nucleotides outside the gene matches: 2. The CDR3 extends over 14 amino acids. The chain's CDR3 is CASSFRQGEETQYF. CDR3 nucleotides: TGTGCCAGCAGCTTCAGACAGGGGGAAGAGACCCAGTACTTC.

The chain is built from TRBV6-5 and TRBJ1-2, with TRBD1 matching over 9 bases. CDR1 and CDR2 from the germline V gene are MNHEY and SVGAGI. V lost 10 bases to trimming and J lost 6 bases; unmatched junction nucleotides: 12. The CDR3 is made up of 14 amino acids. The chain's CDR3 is CAIPGTGRLDGYTF. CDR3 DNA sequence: TGTGCCATTCCCGGGACAGGGAGGTTGGATGGCTACACCTTC.

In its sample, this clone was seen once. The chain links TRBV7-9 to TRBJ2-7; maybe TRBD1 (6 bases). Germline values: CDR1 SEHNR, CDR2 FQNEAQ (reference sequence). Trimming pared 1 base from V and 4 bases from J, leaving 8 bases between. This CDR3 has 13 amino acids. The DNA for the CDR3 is TGTGCCAGCAGCTTAGACAGGGTATACGAGCAGTACTTC. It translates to CASSLDRVYEQYF.

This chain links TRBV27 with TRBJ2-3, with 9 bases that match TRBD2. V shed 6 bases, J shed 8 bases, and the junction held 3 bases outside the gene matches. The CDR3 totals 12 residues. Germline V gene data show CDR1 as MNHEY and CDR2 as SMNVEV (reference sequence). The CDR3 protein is CASSLAGTTQYF. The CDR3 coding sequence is TGTGCCAGCAGCCTAGCGGGAACTACGCAGTATTTT.

The CDR3 spells CASRPTRGSGNEQFF. In nucleotides, the CDR3 is TGCGCCAGCAGACCCACTCGCGGGAGTGGCAATGAGCAGTTCTTC. The chain links TRBV4-1 to TRBJ2-1; TRBD2 matches at 7 bases. The ends lost 6 bases at V and 6 bases at J; junction bases unmatched: 11. Germline V CDR1 and CDR2: MGHRA, YSYEKL. This CDR3 contains 15 residues.

The CDR3 DNA follows: TGTGCCAGCAGCCAAGTATCCAGTGCTAATTCACCCCTCCACTTT. Protein: CASSQVSSANSPLHF. The V and J genes are TRBV3-1 (or the pseudogene TRBV3-2) and TRBJ1-6; no clear D gene. Trimming shortened V by 1 base and J by 6 bases, and 10 bases separated the two germline ends. Germline V gene lookup returns CDR1 LGHDT and CDR2 YNNKEL (reference sequence). The CDR3 extends over 15 amino acids.